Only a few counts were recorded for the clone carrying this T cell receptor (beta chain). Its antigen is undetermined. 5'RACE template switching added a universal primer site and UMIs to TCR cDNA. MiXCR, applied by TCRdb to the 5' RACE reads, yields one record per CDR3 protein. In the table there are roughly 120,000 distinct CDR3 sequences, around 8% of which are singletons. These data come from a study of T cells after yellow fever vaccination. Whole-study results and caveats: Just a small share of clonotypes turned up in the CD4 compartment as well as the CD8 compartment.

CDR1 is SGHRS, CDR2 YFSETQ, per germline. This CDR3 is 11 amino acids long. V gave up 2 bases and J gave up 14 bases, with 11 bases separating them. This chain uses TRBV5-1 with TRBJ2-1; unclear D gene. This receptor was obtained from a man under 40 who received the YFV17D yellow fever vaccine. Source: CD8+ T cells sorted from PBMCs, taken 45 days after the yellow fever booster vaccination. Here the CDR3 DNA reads TGCGCCAGCAGCTTCGCTCAGTCCGAGTTCTTC. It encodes CASSFAQSEFF.